A single sample is the source of the 7 T cell receptor beta chains below, sequenced in a study of Ad26.COV2.S vaccination and SARS-CoV-2 variants. Method: immunoSEQ multiplex PCR; TCRdb's copy keeps in-frame clones and lacks some. The table has some 350,000 clones, 75% to 90% seen once. Regarding treatment: roughly 19 received Ad26.COV2.S at low or high dose, single or two shots; roughly five received placebo; per-sample allocation not given. On day 63 after the first injection, vaccine and placebo recipients gave samples. The sample consisted of peripheral blood, taken in a trial of Ad26.COV2.S vaccine versus placebo. Source of these receptors: a person between 18 and 65 years old who received the Ad26.COV2.S COVID-19 vaccine or a placebo.

This chain uses TRBV11-3 with TRBJ2-7; no clear D gene. Germline V gene data show CDR1 as SGHNT and CDR2 as YENEEA. This CDR3 contains 14 residues. Trimming cost V 0 bases and J 1 base, with 7 bases left between them. Written as DNA, the CDR3 is TGTGCCAGCAGCTTAGATAGAGATTCCTACGAGCAGTACTTC. This sequence encodes CASSLDRDSYEQYF.

This sequence joins TRBV5-4 and TRBJ1-4; TRBD1 might be the D (6 bases). This CDR3 region has 16 residues. V was pared by 2 bases and J by 4 bases, with 15 bases between. From germline, CDR1 is SGHNT and CDR2 YYREEE (reference sequence). The CDR3 DNA reads as TGTGCCAGCAGCTTCGATATGGACAGTTTTAATGAAAAACTGTTTTTT. Translated: CASSFDMDSFNEKLFF.

The chain recombines TRBV5-1 with TRBJ2-7, with TRBD1 as a possible D gene (6 bases). This CDR3 has 15 amino acids. The germline gives CDR1 SGHRS, CDR2 YFSETQ. Trimming removed 1 base at V and 4 bases at J, with 15 bases between. The CDR3 here is CASSLSTGGIYEQYV. The CDR3 nucleotides read TGCGCCAGCAGCTTGTCGACAGGTGGCATTTACGAGCAGTACGTC.

This clone was recorded once. This chain connects TRBV9 to TRBJ1-1; 7 bases are a match to TRBD1. Per germline, CDR1 SGDLS and CDR2 YYNGEE. The CDR3 runs 18 residues. Unmatched junction bases numbered 12, after V lost 0 bases and J lost 1 base. CDR3 sequence: CASSVDPKGAGWNTEAFF. The DNA for the CDR3 is TGTGCCAGCAGCGTAGATCCTAAGGGGGCAGGATGGAACACTGAAGCTTTCTTT.

The chain is built from TRBV11-2 and TRBJ2-2, with 11 nucleotides matching TRBD1. CDR1 is SGHAT and CDR2 is FQNNGV in the germline V gene. Trimming removed 3 bases from V and 1 base from J; junction bases left unmatched: 10. The CDR3 runs to 19 residues. The CDR3 coding sequence is TGTGCCAGCAGCTTTCCCCCGGGACAGGGGGACCGGAACACCGGGGAGCTGTTTTTT. Translation gives CASSFPPGQGDRNTGELFF.

The chain employs TRBV5-1 and TRBJ2-1; 7 positions match TRBD1. V lost 0 bases, J lost 6 bases, and 12 bases stayed unmatched. CDR3 length: 17 residues. CDR1 and CDR2 (germline): SGHRS, YFSETQ. The CDR3 sequence is CASSLVRGQGLFNEQFF. CDR3 bases: TGCGCCAGCAGCTTGGTGAGGGGGCAGGGGTTGTTCAATGAGCAGTTCTTC. The entire variable domain, with the rest obtained from reference TRBV5-1 and TRBJ2-1, is as follows: KAGVTQTPRYLIKTRGQQVTLSCSPISGHRSVSWYQQTPGQGLQFLFEYFSETQRNKGNFPGRFSGRQFSNSRSEMNVSTLELGDSALYLCASSLVRGQGLFNEQFFGPGTRLTVL.

DNA for the CDR3: TGTGCCAGCAGTCTAGCGGGAGCGGGGTCCGGGGAGCTGTTTTTT. Amino acid sequence: CASSLAGAGSGELFF. The V gene is TRBV27, the J gene TRBJ2-2; the match to TRBD2 covers 10 bases. Germline values: CDR1 MNHEY, CDR2 SMNVEV (reference sequence). This CDR3 has 15 residues. The V gene end was trimmed by 5 bases and the J gene end by 6 bases; junction bases not matched to a gene: 6.